This T cell receptor (beta chain) was identified in a study of T cells in Graves' hyperthyroidism and ophthalmopathy. Regarding the study as a whole: Stable hyperthyroidism was told apart from ophthalmopathy by a model built on 13 V-J features. Most thyroid clonotypes expanded above 0.001 appeared in blood too.

This clonotype appeared many times. Its target is not known. The source material, RNA transcripts, was used to amplify TCR beta CDR3 regions. TCR CDR3 regions were first amplified by RT-PCR with HTBI primers. In TCRdb, the multiplex PCR reads were re-called with MiXCR into one record per CDR3 protein. The data contain about 400,000 distinct CDR3 sequences, 15% of them singletons. The germline gives CDR1 GTSNPN, CDR2 SVGIG (reference sequence). J gave up 5 bases and V 0 bases, and 4 bases lay outside the gene matches. This CDR3 is built from 14 residues. Patients were excluded for uncontrolled infection, other autoimmune disease, pregnancy or lactation. This sample holds PBMCs from about 10 ml fresh peripheral blood.

This sequence originates from a woman aged 25 to 39 with Graves' hyperthyroidism. The rearrangement links TRBV30 to TRBJ2-7; TRBD2 aligns across 10 bases. The sequenced sample was blood. The CDR3 nucleotides are TGTGCCTGGAGTGTTCTAGCGGGAGCCAACGAGCAGTACTTC. It yields the protein CAWSVLAGANEQYF.